The 2 T cell receptor beta chains below were found in one sample sequenced in a study of identical twins (dated by TCRdb to about 2016). Libraries were constructed by 5' RACE. Instrument on record: Illumina HiSeq 2000. Through fastp at Q25 and MiXCR, TCRdb rebuilt clones from the public reads, retaining in-frame beta chains. Merged by CDR3 protein, the rows form single entries marked with the most common genes and DNA. For this sample the table gives some 730,000 distinct CDR3 sequences, of which about 20% were detected only once. Around 12% of the sample lies in the top ten. These data also featured in a second study, about T cells expressing NK-cell markers.

Sequencing was done on a sample of PBMCs. These receptors were obtained from a woman younger than 30 in good health.

The J gene is TRBJ2-3, the V gene TRBV29-1; 7 nucleotides agree with TRBD2. There are 12 residues in the CDR3. From germline, CDR1 is SQVTM and CDR2 ANQGSEA. V lost 6 bases and J lost 14; bases outside the gene matches: 14. As DNA, the CDR3 is TGCAGCGTGGATTCTGGGGAGGGGCGAAGGTATTTT. This translates into CSVDSGEGRRYF.

This clonotype was counted once. V and J are TRBV21-1 and TRBJ2-1; the table's D call, TRBD1, was not checked against the DNA. TRBV21-1 is shown as a pseudogene. This CDR3 comprises 19 residues. The CDR3 spells CASRMPGQGYLTHHHEQFF. In nucleotides, the CDR3 is TGTGCCAGCAGAATGCCGGGACAGGGTTACCTGACGCACCATCATGAGCAGTTCTTC.